This paragraph covers one T cell receptor (beta chain) sequence. What this receptor recognizes is not known. No base-level quality is on record; no much larger clone is a single base apart. The immunoSEQ Assay, a bias-controlled multiplex PCR, was used to amplify TCRbeta CDR3 regions from genomic DNA. For the original study's pipeline: Within the assay, amplification of reference gene primers was used to estimate how many nucleated cells each sample contained. To quantify the absolute abundance of each unique TCRbeta CDR3 rearrangement, sequence reads were collapsed and filtered. For each sample, productive Simpson clonality was calculated as the square root of Simpson's diversity index across productive rearrangements. TCRdb's version of the immuneACCESS table is confined to in-frame rearrangements and falls short of the full clone set. An unresolved V gene accounts for under half of the shortfall where checked; the remainder is of unknown origin. V, J and clone size reflect that table, while D and trimming were determined from the DNA. This sample lists 250,000 to 350,000 clones; approximately 84% were detected once. The ten largest clones represent roughly 10% of the sample.

These data belong to a study of blood T cell repertoires in COVID-19 (dated by TCRdb to about 2020). For the wider study: Samples covering the acute and convalescent phases of COVID-19 were provided by collaborators in the United States, Italy and Spain. The material from the prospective study consisted of cDNA or gDNA derived from T cells, B-cell-depleted T cells, or PBMCs. The samples were drawn from the first 160 participants of the ongoing ImmuneRACE study and from 950 to 1,500 subjects provided by 6 global collaborators. The sample metadata nearly always contained a de-identified subject ID, COVID-19 status, age in years and sex. Where HLA class I and class II types were available, the types were taken from metadata supplied by the sample provider, not from assay-based typing. Deeply sampled blood TCRbeta repertoires from subjects exposed to, actively infected with, or recovered from COVID-19 were included in the dataset. The repertoires were made available in a free public database intended to serve as a resource for research on the immune response to SARS-CoV-2. Overall results and qualifications from the work: Clinical and demographic metadata were provided uncurated, with the amount varying by source and participant.

Relative to germline, V is missing 5 bases and J is missing 5 bases, with 6 bases of the junction outside any gene match. CDR1 and CDR2 are read off the germline V gene as KGHSH and LQKENI. Reading from cysteine to phenylalanine, the CDR3 counts 13 amino acids. Only the CDR3 DNA is retained, 39 bases long and in frame from the first base. Enrolling through a virtual design, the prospective study's participants ranged in age from roughly 18 to 89 years and lived across 24 United States geographic areas. In the prospective study, cohorts were assigned on the basis of participant-reported clinical history obtained from a screening survey and a study questionnaire. For ImmuneRACE Cohort 3, a participant was defined as recovered based on two consecutive negative NP/OP PCR tests, clearance by a healthcare professional, or resolution of symptoms. In the prospective study, whole blood, serum and a nasopharyngeal or oropharyngeal swab were collected from each participant by mobile phlebotomists. Over a roughly two-month period, participants in the prospective study had the option of providing additional blood draws and questionnaires. Before DNA extraction, blood samples from the prospective study were shipped at room temperature or frozen.

The receptor was isolated from a woman between 18 and 29 years old who had recovered from COVID-19. The rearranged chain carries TRBV18 and TRBJ2-7; a stretch of 7 junction bases matches TRBD1. Sequenced input: PBMCs or T cells enriched from blood (not recorded which). The CDR3 protein sequence reads: CASSSLDRDEQYF. The DNA sequence follows: TGTGCCAGCTCATCGCTCGACAGGGACGAGCAGTACTTC.